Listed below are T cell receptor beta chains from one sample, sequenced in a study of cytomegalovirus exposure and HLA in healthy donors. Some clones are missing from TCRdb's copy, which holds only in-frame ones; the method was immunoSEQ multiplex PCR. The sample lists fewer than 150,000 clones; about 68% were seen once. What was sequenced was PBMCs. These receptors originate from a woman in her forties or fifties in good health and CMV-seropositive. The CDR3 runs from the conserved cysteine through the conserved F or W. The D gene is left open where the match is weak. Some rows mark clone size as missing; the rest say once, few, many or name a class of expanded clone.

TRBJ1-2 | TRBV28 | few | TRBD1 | CASSFGQAHYGYTF | TGTGCCAGCAGTTTCGGACAGGCCCACTATGGCTACACCTTC
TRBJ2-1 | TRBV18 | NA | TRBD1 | CASSLGQGAYNEQFF | TGTGCCAGCTCACTGGGACAGGGTGCCTACAATGAGCAGTTCTTC
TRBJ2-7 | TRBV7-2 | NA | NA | CASSLIPGSDYEQYF | TGTGCCAGCAGCTTAATCCCGGGTAGCGACTACGAGCAGTACTTC
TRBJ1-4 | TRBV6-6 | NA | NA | CASTGATNEKLFF | TGTGCCAGCACGGGAGCAACTAATGAAAAACTGTTTTTT
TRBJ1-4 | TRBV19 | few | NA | CASSMDTGLAGKLFF | TGTGCCAGTAGTATGGACACAGGGTTAGCTGGAAAACTGTTTTTT
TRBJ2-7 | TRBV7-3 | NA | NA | CASSLSGVLSEQYF | TGTGCCAGCAGCTTATCAGGGGTCCTCTCCGAGCAGTACTTC
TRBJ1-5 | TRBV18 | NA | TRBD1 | CASSPPGTDRYQPQHF | TGTGCCAGCTCACCGCCCGGGACAGACAGGTATCAGCCCCAGCATTTT
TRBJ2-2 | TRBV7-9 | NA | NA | CASSSPYGTIRNTGELFF | TGTGCCAGCAGCTCTCCATATGGGACAATCCGCAACACCGGGGAGCTGTTTTTT
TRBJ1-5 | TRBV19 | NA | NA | CASIAEGTLNQPQHF | TGTGCCAGTATTGCTGAGGGGACACTTAATCAGCCCCAGCATTTT
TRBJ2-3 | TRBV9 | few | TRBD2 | CASSVGVSGTDKNTQYF | TGTGCCAGCAGCGTAGGGGTTAGCGGGACTGACAAAAATACGCAGTATTTT
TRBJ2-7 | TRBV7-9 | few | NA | CASSFDIRRQYF | TGTGCCAGCAGCTTTGACATCAGAAGGCAGTACTTC
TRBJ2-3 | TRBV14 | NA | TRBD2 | CASSQDGTSGRGADTQYF | TGTGCCAGCAGCCAAGACGGGACTAGCGGGAGAGGCGCAGATACGCAGTATTTT
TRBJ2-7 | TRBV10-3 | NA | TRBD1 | CAISGGGTGPNYEQYF | TGTGCCATCAGTGGAGGGGGGACAGGGCCAAACTACGAGCAGTACTTC
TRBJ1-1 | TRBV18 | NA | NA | CASSPLGLGNTEAFF | TGTGCCAGCTCACCTCTGGGACTCGGGAACACTGAAGCTTTCTTT
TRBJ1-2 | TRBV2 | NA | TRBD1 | CASTLEGQGIYGYTF | TGTGCCAGCACCCTGGAGGGACAGGGGATATATGGCTACACCTTC
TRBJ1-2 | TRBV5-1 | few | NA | CASSVRGASEGYTF | TGCGCCAGCAGCGTAAGGGGTGCCTCGGAGGGCTACACCTTC
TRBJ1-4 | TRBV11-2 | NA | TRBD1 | CASSQRQGNEKLFF | TGTGCCAGCAGTCAAAGACAGGGTAATGAAAAACTGTTTTTT
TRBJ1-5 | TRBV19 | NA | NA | CASSIARGQPQHF | TGTGCCAGTAGTATCGCCAGGGGCCAGCCCCAGCACTTT
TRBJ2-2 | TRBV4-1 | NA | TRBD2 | CASSQTLAGVSTGELFF | TGCGCCAGCAGCCAGACTCTAGCGGGGGTGAGCACCGGGGAGCTGTTTTTT
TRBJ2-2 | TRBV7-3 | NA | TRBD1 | CASSLLTGGGTGELFF | TGTGCCAGCAGCTTACTGACAGGGGGCGGCACCGGGGAGCTGTTTTTT
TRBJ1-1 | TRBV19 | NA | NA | CASSIGSMNTEAFF | TGTGCCAGTAGTATTGGCAGTATGAACACTGAAGCTTTCTTT
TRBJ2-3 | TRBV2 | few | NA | CASSPQGVGTDTQYF | TGTGCCAGCAGTCCCCAGGGTGTTGGCACAGATACGCAGTATTTT
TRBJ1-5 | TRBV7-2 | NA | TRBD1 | CASTNHRGGDQPQHF | TGTGCCAGCACCAACCACAGGGGTGGTGATCAGCCCCAGCATTTT
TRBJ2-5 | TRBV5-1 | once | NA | CASSPSKTQYF | TGCGCCAGCAGCCCGAGTAAGACCCAGTACTTC
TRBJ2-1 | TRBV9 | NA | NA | CASSVDQGYNEQFF | TGTGCCAGCAGCGTAGATCAGGGCTACAATGAGCAGTTCTTC
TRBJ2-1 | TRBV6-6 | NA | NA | CASSYTRRDNEQFF | TGTGCCAGCAGTTACACTAGACGAGACAATGAGCAGTTCTTC
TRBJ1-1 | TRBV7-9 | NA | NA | CSSSFLTGEAFF | TGTTCCAGCAGCTTTTTGACAGGTGAAGCTTTCTTT
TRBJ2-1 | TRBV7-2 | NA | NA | CASSQDSPYNEQFF | TGTGCCAGCAGCCAGGATTCGCCGTACAATGAGCAGTTCTTC
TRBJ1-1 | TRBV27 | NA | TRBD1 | CASSSGTGSTEAFF | TGTGCCAGCAGTTCCGGGACAGGGTCCACTGAAGCTTTCTTT
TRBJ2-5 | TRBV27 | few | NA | CASSPPGETQYF | TGTGCCAGCAGTCCTCCCGGAGAGACCCAGTACTTC
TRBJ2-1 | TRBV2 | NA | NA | CASRLQGPNEQFF | TGTGCCAGCAGGCTACAGGGTCCGAATGAGCAGTTCTTC